This entry lists 3 T cell receptor beta chains sequenced from one sample in a study of blood T cell repertoires in COVID-19. Data came from immunoSEQ multiplex PCR; TCRdb stores just in-frame clones and leaves some out. The sample includes fewer than 300,000 clones, 86% of them seen just once. The sequencing sample was made of peripheral blood. These receptors originate from a woman in her twenties or thirties with COVID-19, enrolled during active disease.

This clone was seen many times. The V call is TRBV7-9, the J call TRBJ2-2; no definite D call. CDR1 is SEHNR and CDR2 is FQNEAQ in the germline V gene (reference sequence). This CDR3 has 13 amino acids. Deletions cut 9 bases from V and 4 bases from J, with 12 bases between. The CDR3 bases are TGTGCCAGTATGACCCGGAGCACCGGGGAGCTGTTTTTT. This encodes CASMTRSTGELFF.

The CDR3 nucleotides read TGTGCCTGGAGTGATTGGGGCAAGGGAGAAGCTTTCTTT. It yields the protein CAWSDWGKGEAFF. V is TRBV30 and J is TRBJ1-1; D may be TRBD1 (5 bases). Germline V gives CDR1 GTSNPN, CDR2 SVGIG (reference sequence). Trimming took off 1 base at V and 8 bases at J, with 14 bases between the two ends. The CDR3 sequence is 13 residues long.

V is TRBV5-4 and J is TRBJ2-7; D is possibly TRBD2 (5 bases). Per germline, CDR1 SGHNT and CDR2 YYREEE (reference sequence). V lost 4 bases and J lost 4, with 15 bases in between. This CDR3 spans 14 amino acids. The CDR3 here is CASSHTRENYEQYF. The CDR3 nucleotides are TGTGCCAGCAGCCATACGAGGGAGAATTACGAGCAGTACTTC.